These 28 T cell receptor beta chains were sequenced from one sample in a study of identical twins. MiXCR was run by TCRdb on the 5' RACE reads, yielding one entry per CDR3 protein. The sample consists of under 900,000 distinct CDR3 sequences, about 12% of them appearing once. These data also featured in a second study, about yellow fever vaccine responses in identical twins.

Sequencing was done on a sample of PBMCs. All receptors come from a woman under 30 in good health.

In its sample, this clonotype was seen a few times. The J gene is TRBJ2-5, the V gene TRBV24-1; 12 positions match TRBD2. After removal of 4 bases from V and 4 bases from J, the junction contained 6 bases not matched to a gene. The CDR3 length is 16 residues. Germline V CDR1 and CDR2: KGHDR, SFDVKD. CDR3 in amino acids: CATSENPTSGRETQYF. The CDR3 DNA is TGTGCCACCAGTGAAAACCCGACTAGCGGGAGAGAGACCCAGTACTTC.

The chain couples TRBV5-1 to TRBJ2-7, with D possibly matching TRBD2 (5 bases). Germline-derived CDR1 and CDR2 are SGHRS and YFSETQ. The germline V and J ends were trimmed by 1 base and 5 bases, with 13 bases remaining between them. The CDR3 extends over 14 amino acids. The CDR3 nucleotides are TGCGCCAGCAGCTTGCGTCTAGCCAGCGACGAGCAGTACTTC. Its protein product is CASSLRLASDEQYF.

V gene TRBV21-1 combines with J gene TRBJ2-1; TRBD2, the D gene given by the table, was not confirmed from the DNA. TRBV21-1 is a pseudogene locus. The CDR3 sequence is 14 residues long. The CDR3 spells CASSKEEEGNEQFF. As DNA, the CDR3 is TGTGCCAGCAGCAAAGAAGAAGAGGGCAATGAGCAGTTCTTC.

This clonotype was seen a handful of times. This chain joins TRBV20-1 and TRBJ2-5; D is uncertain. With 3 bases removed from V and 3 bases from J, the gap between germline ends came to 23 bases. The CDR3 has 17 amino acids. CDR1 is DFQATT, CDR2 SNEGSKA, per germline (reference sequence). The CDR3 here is CSARGFMRLPTKETQYF. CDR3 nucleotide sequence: TGCAGTGCTAGGGGGTTTATGCGACTCCCAACTAAAGAGACCCAGTACTTC.

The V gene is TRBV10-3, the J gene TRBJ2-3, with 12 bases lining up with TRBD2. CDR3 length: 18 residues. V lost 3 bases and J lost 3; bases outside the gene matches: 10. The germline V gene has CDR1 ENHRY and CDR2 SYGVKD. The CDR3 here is CAISEKSLAGGGTDTQYF. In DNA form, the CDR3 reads TGTGCCATCAGTGAAAAGTCACTAGCGGGAGGCGGGACAGATACGCAGTATTTT.

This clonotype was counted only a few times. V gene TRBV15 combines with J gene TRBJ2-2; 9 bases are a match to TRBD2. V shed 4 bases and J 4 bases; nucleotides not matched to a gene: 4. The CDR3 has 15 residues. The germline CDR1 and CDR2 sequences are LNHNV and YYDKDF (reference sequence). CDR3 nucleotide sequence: TGTGCCACCAGCAAGGGACTAGCAAGCACCGGGGAGCTGTTTTTT. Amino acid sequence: CATSKGLASTGELFF. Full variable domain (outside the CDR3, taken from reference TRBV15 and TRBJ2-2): DAMVIQNPRYQVTQFGKPVTLSCSQTLNHNVMYWYQQKSSQAPKLLFHYYDKDFNNEADTPDNFQSRRPNTSFCFLDIRSPGLGDTAMYLCATSKGLASTGELFFGEGSRLTVL.

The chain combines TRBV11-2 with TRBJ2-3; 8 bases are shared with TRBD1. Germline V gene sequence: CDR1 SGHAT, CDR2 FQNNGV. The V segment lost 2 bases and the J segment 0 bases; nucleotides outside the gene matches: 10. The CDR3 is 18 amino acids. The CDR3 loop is CASSLFSTGEDSTDTQYF. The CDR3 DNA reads TGTGCCAGCAGCTTATTTTCGACAGGGGAGGATAGCACAGATACGCAGTATTTT.

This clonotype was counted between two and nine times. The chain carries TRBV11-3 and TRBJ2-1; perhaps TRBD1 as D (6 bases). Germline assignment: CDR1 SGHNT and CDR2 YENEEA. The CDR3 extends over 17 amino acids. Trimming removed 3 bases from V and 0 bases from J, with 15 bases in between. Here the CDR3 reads CASSFQGPPSSYNEQFF. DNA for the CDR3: TGTGCCAGCAGCTTCCAGGGGCCGCCGAGCTCCTACAATGAGCAGTTCTTC. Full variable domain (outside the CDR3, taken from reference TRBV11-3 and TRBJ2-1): EAGVVQSPRYKIIEKKQPVAFWCNPISGHNTLYWYLQNLGQGPELLIRYENEEAVDDSQLPKDRFSAERLKGVDSTLKIQPAELGDSAVYLCASSFQGPPSSYNEQFFGPGTRLTVL.

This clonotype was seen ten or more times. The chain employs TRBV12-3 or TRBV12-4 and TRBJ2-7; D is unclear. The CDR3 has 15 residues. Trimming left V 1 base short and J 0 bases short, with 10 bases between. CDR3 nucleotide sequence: TGTGCCAGCAGTTTAGGTGTGGTTAGCTCCTACGAGCAGTACTTC. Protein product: CASSLGVVSSYEQYF.

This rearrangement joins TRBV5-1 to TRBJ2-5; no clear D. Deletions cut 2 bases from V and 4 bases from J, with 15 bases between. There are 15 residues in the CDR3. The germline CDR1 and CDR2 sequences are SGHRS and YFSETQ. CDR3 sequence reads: CASSLTGSMRETQYF. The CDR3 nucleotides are TGCGCCAGCAGCTTAACCGGGTCTATGCGAGAGACCCAGTACTTC. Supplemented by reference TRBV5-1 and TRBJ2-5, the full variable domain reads KAGVTQTPRYLIKTRGQQVTLSCSPISGHRSVSWYQQTPGQGLQFLFEYFSETQRNKGNFPGRFSGRQFSNSRSEMNVSTLELGDSALYLCASSLTGSMRETQYFGPGTRLLVL.

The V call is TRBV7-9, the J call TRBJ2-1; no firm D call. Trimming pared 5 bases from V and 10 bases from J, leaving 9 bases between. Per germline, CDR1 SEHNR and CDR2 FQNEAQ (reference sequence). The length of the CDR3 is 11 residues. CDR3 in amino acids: CASSPFYEQFF. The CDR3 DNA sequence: TGTGCCAGCAGCCCATTTTACGAGCAGTTCTTC.

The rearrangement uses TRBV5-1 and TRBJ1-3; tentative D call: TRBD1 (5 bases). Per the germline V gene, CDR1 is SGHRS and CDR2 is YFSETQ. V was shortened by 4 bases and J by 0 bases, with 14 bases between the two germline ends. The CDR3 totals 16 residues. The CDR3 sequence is CASSAGRAGSGNTIYF. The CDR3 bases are TGCGCCAGCAGCGCGGGACGGGCTGGCTCTGGAAACACCATATATTTT.

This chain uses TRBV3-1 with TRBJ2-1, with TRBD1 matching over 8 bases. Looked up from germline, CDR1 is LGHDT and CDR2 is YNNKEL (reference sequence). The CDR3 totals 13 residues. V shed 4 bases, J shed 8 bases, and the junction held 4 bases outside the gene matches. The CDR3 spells CASSRGQGDEQFF. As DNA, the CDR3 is TGTGCCAGCAGCCGAGGACAGGGCGATGAGCAGTTCTTC.

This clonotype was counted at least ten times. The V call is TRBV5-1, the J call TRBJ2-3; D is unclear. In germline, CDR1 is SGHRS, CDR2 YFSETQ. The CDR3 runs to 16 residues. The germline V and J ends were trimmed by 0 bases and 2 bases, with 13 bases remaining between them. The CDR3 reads CASSLGRRLDTDTQYF. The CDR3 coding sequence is TGCGCCAGCAGCTTGGGCAGACGTCTCGACACAGATACGCAGTATTTT. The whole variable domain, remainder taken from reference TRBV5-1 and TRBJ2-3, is KAGVTQTPRYLIKTRGQQVTLSCSPISGHRSVSWYQQTPGQGLQFLFEYFSETQRNKGNFPGRFSGRQFSNSRSEMNVSTLELGDSALYLCASSLGRRLDTDTQYFGPGTRLTVL.

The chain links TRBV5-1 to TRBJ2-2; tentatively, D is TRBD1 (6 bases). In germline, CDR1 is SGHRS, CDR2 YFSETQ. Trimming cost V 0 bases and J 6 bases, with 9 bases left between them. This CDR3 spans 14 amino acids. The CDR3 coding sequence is TGCGCCAGCAGCTTGGGGAACAGGGCCGGGGAGCTGTTTTTT. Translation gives CASSLGNRAGELFF.

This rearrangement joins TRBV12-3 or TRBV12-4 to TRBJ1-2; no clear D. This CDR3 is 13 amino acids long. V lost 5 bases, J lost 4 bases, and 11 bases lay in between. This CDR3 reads CASSIEEGYGYTF. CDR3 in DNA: TGTGCCAGCAGTATCGAGGAGGGCTATGGCTACACCTTC.

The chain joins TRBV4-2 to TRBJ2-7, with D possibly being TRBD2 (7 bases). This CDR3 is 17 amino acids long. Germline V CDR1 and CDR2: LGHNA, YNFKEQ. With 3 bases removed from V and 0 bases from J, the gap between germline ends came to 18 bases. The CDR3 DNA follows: TGTGCCAGCAGCCACGTTAATGGGGGAGGGGGCTCCTACGAGCAGTACTTC. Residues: CASSHVNGGGGSYEQYF.

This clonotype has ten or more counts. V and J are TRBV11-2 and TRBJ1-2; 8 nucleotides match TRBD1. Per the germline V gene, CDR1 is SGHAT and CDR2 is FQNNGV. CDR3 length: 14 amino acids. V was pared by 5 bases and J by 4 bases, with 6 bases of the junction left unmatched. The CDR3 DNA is TGTGCCAGCAGCCGACAGGGGAGCTCCTATGGCTACACCTTC. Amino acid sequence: CASSRQGSSYGYTF.

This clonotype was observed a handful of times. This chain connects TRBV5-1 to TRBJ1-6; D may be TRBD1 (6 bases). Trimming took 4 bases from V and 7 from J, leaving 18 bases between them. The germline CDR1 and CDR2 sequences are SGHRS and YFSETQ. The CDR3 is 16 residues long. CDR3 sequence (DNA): TGCGCCAGCAGCCCGGCGGGGGGCGCTAAGAATTCACCCCTCCACTTT. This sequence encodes CASSPAGGAKNSPLHF. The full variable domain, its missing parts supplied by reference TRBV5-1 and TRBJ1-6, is KAGVTQTPRYLIKTRGQQVTLSCSPISGHRSVSWYQQTPGQGLQFLFEYFSETQRNKGNFPGRFSGRQFSNSRSEMNVSTLELGDSALYLCASSPAGGAKNSPLHFGNGTRLTVT.

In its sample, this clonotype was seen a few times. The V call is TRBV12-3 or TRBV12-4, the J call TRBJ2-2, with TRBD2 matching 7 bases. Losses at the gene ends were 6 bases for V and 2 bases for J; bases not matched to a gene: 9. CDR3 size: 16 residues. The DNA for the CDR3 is TGTGCCAGCAGGGGTGGTGGGACTATCAACACCGGGGAGCTGTTTTTT. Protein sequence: CASRGGGTINTGELFF.

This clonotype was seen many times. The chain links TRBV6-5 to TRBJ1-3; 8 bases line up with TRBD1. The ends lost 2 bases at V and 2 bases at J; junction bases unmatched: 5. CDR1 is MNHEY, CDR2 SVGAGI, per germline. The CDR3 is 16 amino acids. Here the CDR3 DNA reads TGTGCCAGCAGTTACGGCAGGGGGCGGACTGGAAACACCATATATTTT. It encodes CASSYGRGRTGNTIYF.

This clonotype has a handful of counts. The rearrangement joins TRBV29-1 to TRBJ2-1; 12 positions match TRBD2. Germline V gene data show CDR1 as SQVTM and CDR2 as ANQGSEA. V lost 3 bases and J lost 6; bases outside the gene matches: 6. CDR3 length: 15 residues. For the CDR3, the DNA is TGCAGCGTTGATGGGTTGGGACTAGCGGGCAATGAGCAGTTCTTC. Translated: CSVDGLGLAGNEQFF.

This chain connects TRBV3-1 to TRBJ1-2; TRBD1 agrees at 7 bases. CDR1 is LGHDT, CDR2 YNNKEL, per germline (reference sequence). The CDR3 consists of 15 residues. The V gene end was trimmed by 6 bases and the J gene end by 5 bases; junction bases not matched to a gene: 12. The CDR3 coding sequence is TGTGCCAGCAGACAAACAGGGGCGCAACCGTATGGCTACACCTTC. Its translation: CASRQTGAQPYGYTF.

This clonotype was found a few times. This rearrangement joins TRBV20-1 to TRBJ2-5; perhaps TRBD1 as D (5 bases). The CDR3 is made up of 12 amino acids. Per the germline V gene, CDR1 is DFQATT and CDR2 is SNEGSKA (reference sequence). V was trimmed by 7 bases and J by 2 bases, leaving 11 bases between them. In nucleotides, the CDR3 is TGCAGTGTAGGGGCCCCGCAAGAGACCCAGTACTTC. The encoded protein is CSVGAPQETQYF.

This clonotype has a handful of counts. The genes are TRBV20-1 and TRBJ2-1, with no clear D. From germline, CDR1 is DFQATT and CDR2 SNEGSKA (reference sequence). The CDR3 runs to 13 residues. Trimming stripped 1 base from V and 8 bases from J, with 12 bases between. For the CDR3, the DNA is TGCAGTGCTAGAGCGGTCTACCACGATGAGCAGTTCTTC. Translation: CSARAVYHDEQFF.

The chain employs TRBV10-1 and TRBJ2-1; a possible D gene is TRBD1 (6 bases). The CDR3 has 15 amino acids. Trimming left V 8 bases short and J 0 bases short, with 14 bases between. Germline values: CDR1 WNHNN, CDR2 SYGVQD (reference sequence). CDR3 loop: CASHPTGSSYNEQFF. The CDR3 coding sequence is TGCGCCAGCCATCCCACAGGGAGCTCCTACAATGAGCAGTTCTTC.

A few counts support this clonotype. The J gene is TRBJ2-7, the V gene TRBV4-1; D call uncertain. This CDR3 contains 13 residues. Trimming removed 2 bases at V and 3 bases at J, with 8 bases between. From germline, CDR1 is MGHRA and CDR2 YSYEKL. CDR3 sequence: CASSQFKSYEQYF. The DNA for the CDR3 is TGCGCCAGCAGCCAATTTAAGAGCTACGAGCAGTACTTC.

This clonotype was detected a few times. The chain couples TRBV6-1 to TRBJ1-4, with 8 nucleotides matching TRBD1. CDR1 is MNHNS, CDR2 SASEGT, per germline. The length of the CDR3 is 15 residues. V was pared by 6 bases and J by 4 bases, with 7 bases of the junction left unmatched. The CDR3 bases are TGTGCCAGCAGCTCAGGGGGCTCGGGTAATGAAAAACTGTTTTTT. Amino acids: CASSSGGSGNEKLFF.